This T cell receptor (beta chain) comes out of a study of T-cell reconstitution after alpha-beta-depleted transplantation in children. Unique molecular identifiers were incorporated into the prepared TCRbeta library. From the PCR reads, TCRdb called clonotypes with MiXCR, one entry per CDR3 protein. The sample includes 83,000 or so distinct CDR3 sequences, roughly 7.7% of them seen just once. V shed 10 bases, J shed 0 bases, and the junction held 8 bases outside the gene matches. This CDR3 has 16 residues. CDR1 and CDR2 from the germline V gene are SNHLY and FYNNEI. This clonotype was seen more than once but under ten times.

Specimen: PBMCs from the stem cell graft donor, collected from the stem cell graft. This chain joins TRBV2 and TRBJ2-2, with 10 bases that match TRBD2. The source of this sequence is a human donor who donated a stem cell graft to a child with congenital amegakaryocytic thrombocytopenia. The chain's CDR3 is CATDPSGSSNTGELFF. CDR3 in DNA: TGTGCCACCGACCCTAGCGGGAGTTCGAACACCGGGGAGCTGTTTTTT.